This record concerns one T cell receptor (beta chain) sequence. This clone was seen only a few times. The antigen this receptor binds is unknown. Base qualities are not provided; no much larger clone lies one nucleotide away. From its cysteine to its phenylalanine, the CDR3 spans 15 amino acids. Solely the CDR3 DNA is kept, with 45 bases framed from the first base. CDR1 MDHEN and CDR2 SYDVKM are derived from the germline V gene. The junction shows trimming of 6 bases on V and 7 bases on J, plus 19 bases between the germline ends. Synthetic TCR analog templates were spiked into each PCR to estimate absolute template abundance from read counts. In FFPE tumors, housekeeping genes were amplified and quantified to estimate usable DNA and calculate T cell fraction. TCRbeta CDR3 regions were amplified from genomic DNA with bias-controlled V and J gene primers using the immunoSEQ assay. Rearranged TCRbeta segments were sequenced at approximately 20X coverage. Processing in the source paper ran as follows. Sequencing errors were corrected by clustering, and CDR3s were annotated against IMGT so that V, D and J genes could be assigned. Downstream analyses used only productive TCRbeta rearrangements and left out out-of-frame or stop-codon sequences. Clonality was calculated as one minus the Shannon entropy normalized by the log of the number of unique productive sequences. Fisher's exact test with Benjamini-Hochberg correction, at a threshold of adjusted p below 0.01, was used to find clones that differed between time points or between blood and tumor. TCRdb provides this immuneACCESS table in a form limited to in-frame rearrangements. Some clones are lacking; in checked studies, under half of them reflect an unresolved V gene, and why the rest are absent is not known. The V and J calls and clone size were taken over from that table, and D and trimming were inferred from the DNA. Recorded for this sample are roughly 640 clones; 40% of them occurred a single time. Roughly 15% of the sample is held by the ten biggest clonotypes.

The data originate from a study of PD-L1 blockade in urothelial cancer (dated by TCRdb to 2017 to 2019). Turning to the overall study: Therapy was started in the mid-2010s for all patients, and atezolizumab 1,200 mg was administered intravenously every 3 weeks. About 90% of the 29 patients were identified as males with urothelial cancer of bladder origin, and a prior smoking history was reported by 18 of 29 patients. An ECOG performance status of 0 or 1 was recorded for the patients, and 0 to 3 prior chemotherapy regimens had been received by the patients. Tumor samples yielded a median of approximately 1,300 T cells and about a thousand unique TCRs, with median clonality around 0.096 and T cell proportion 0.097 to 0.1. Somatic, immune and clinical correlates of response to PD-L1 blockade with atezolizumab in urothelial cancer were the focus of an exploratory multi-omic analysis. Pretreatment tumor samples, along with matched peripheral blood collected serially before and after atezolizumab treatment, underwent TCR sequencing. Durable clinical benefit was defined as a progression-free survival longer than 6 months, and TCR features were additionally tested against progression-free survival and overall survival. Whole exome sequencing and RNA sequencing of pretreatment tumors were performed alongside TCR sequencing in the same patients. Durable clinical benefit was achieved by nine patients and was not achieved by 20 patients. Pretreatment blood TCR-seq was available for fewer than 30 patients, at least one posttreatment blood collection was obtained for around 25 patients, and tumor TCR-seq was available for around 25 patients. Five patients were excluded from tumor TCR analyses because tumors from two patients failed quality control and tumor was unavailable for three patients.

The study at large found these results: FFPE tumor samples that were not collected immediately before treatment were used, and only one sample per patient was analyzed, so heterogeneity was possibly missed. Greater expansion of tumor-associated TCR clones in peripheral blood 3 weeks after the start of treatment was observed in patients with durable benefit (n ≈ 22, p = 0.022). The proportion of tumor-infiltrating T lymphocytes was higher in patients with durable benefit (n of about 25, Mann-Whitney p = 0.047). Because the sample size was small (n = 29) and many of the analyses were exploratory, the results are meant to be hypothesis-generating.

According to the study, the label for this sample's time point signals: pretreatment tumor sample. A total of under 30 patients with locally advanced or metastatic urothelial carcinoma, treated at Memorial Sloan Kettering on a trial protocol, made up the cohort. Every piece of tumor tissue used for sequencing was obtained before atezolizumab dosing. The Qiagen DNeasy Blood extraction kit was used to purify genomic DNA from total PBMCs and tumor samples. The specimen comprised tumor tissue, sampled before atezolizumab (anti-PD-L1) treatment. This receptor was obtained from a woman older than 75 with urothelial cancer. The rearrangement joined TRBV28 to TRBJ1-5; the D gene is not confidently resolved. The bases read TGTGCCAGCAGCACCCGGAGGGAATCCAGGCAGCCCCAGCATTTT. This yields the protein CASSTRRESRQPQHF.